The 21 T cell receptor beta chains below were found in one sample sequenced in a study of PD-L1 blockade in urothelial cancer. Measured with immunoSEQ multiplex PCR; TCRdb has only the in-frame clones, and not every one. The data show 35,000 to 55,000 clones, more than 75% seen once. The time point denotes: peripheral blood 6 weeks after treatment start. The material sequenced was PBMCs, taken around atezolizumab (anti-PD-L1) treatment. These receptors were collected from a man in his 60s with urothelial cancer.

This sequence joins TRBV6-1 and TRBJ2-5, with D tentatively TRBD2 (5 bases). Germline CDR1 reads MNHNS; CDR2 reads SASEGT. This CDR3 is built from 12 residues. Between the trimmed V and J ends, which lost 4 bases and 4 bases, there was a span of 7 bases. The CDR3 sequence: CASSVGRETQYF. In DNA, the CDR3 is TGTGCCAGCAGTGTAGGGAGAGAGACCCAGTACTTC.

This chain uses TRBV6-5 with TRBJ1-1, with D hard to call. The length of the CDR3 is 12 residues. Germline CDR1 MNHEY, CDR2 SVGAGI. Trimming took off 7 bases at V and 6 bases at J, with 12 bases between the two ends. CDR3 DNA: TGTGCCAGCATCCTCTCCGGGGCTGAAGCTTTCTTT. This encodes CASILSGAEAFF.

The rearrangement joins TRBV7-9 to TRBJ1-1; weak D call: TRBD1 (6 bases). The V end lost 4 bases, the J end lost 1 base, and 10 bases lay between the germline ends. CDR3 size: 14 residues. Per germline, CDR1 SEHNR and CDR2 FQNEAQ (reference sequence). The chain's CDR3 is CASSSLQGNTEAFF. CDR3 nucleotides: TGTGCCAGCAGCTCCCTACAGGGGAACACTGAAGCTTTCTTT.

In its sample, this clone was seen a few times. This chain connects TRBV11-2 to TRBJ1-1; maybe TRBD1 (5 bases). The CDR3 is made up of 19 amino acids. Germline CDR1 and CDR2: SGHAT and FQNNGV. V dropped 5 bases and J dropped 4 bases, with 29 bases sitting between them. CDR3 nucleotide sequence: TGTGCCAGCAGCCTCCGGCCAGGGAGGGTGGCCCGGAGAGCCACTGAAGCTTTCTTT. Residues: CASSLRPGRVARRATEAFF. The variable domain in full, with the rest retrieved from reference TRBV11-2 and TRBJ1-1, is EAGVAQSPRYKIIEKRQSVAFWCNPISGHATLYWYQQILGQGPKLLIQFQNNGVVDDSQLPKDRFSAERLKGVDSTLKIQPAKLEDSAVYLCASSLRPGRVARRATEAFFGQGTRLTVV.

The chain carries TRBV19 and TRBJ1-2; D perhaps matches TRBD1 (6 bases). V was shortened by 9 bases and J by 7 bases, with 15 bases between the two germline ends. The germline V gene encodes CDR1 LNHDA and CDR2 SQIVND (reference sequence). CDR3 length: 12 residues. The CDR3 DNA sequence: TGTGCCAGCTCAATGGCGGGGGCTGGCTACACCTTC. As protein: CASSMAGAGYTF.

This clone has just a few counts. This chain links TRBV4-2 with TRBJ1-5, with TRBD1 as a possible D gene (5 bases). V gave up 0 bases and J gave up 4 bases, with 10 bases separating them. The CDR3 is made up of 15 amino acids. Looked up from germline, CDR1 is LGHNA and CDR2 is YNFKEQ. CDR3 DNA: TGTGCCAGCAGCCAAGATTGGGCAGGGAATCAGCCCCAGCATTTT. It codes for CASSQDWAGNQPQHF.

The chain has TRBV7-9 and TRBJ1-5; 8 bases align to TRBD1. CDR1 is SEHNR, CDR2 FQNEAQ, per germline (reference sequence). After removal of 5 bases from V and 10 bases from J, the junction contained 10 bases not matched to a gene. The CDR3 loop spans 14 amino acids. This CDR3 reads CASSIGQGVEPQHF. CDR3 bases: TGTGCCAGCAGCATAGGACAGGGTGTTGAACCCCAGCATTTT.

As DNA, the CDR3 is TGTGCCAGCAGTTTAGGGGGGGCTCGGGATCAGCCCCAGCATTTT. As protein: CASSLGGARDQPQHF. The chain carries TRBV28 and TRBJ1-5, with a possible D match to TRBD1 (6 bases). This CDR3 region has 15 residues. Germline CDR1 MDHEN, CDR2 SYDVKM. The V end lost 2 bases, the J end lost 5 bases, and 13 bases lay between the germline ends.

V usage is TRBV11-3 and J usage is TRBJ2-1; 7 bases match TRBD1. CDR1 SGHNT and CDR2 YENEEA come from the germline V gene. CDR3 size: 16 residues. J gave up 5 bases and V 5 bases, and 12 bases lay outside the gene matches. The CDR3 region is CASSPGARGLNNEQFF. CDR3 DNA: TGTGCCAGCAGCCCAGGAGCCAGGGGGTTGAACAATGAGCAGTTCTTC. The variable domain in full, completed from reference TRBV11-3 and TRBJ2-1, reads EAGVVQSPRYKIIEKKQPVAFWCNPISGHNTLYWYLQNLGQGPELLIRYENEEAVDDSQLPKDRFSAERLKGVDSTLKIQPAELGDSAVYLCASSPGARGLNNEQFFGPGTRLTVL.

The chain employs TRBV7-9 and TRBJ2-7; D uncertain. Germline V gene sequence: CDR1 SEHNR, CDR2 FQNEAQ (reference sequence). The V end lost 5 bases, the J end lost 7 bases, and 9 bases lay between the germline ends. CDR3 length: 11 amino acids. The chain's CDR3 is CASSGPREQYF. In nucleotides, the CDR3 is TGTGCCAGCAGCGGCCCGAGGGAGCAGTACTTC.

This chain connects TRBV28 to TRBJ2-7; the match to TRBD1 covers 8 bases. CDR3 length: 17 amino acids. Germline loops: CDR1 MDHEN, CDR2 SYDVKM. V shed 4 bases, J shed 0 bases, and the junction held 11 bases outside the gene matches. CDR3 DNA sequence: TGTGCCAGCAGTTCGCGCTCCGGGACAGGTACCTCCTACGAGCAGTACTTC. Translating gives CASSSRSGTGTSYEQYF.

This clone was recorded at least ten times. The chain joins TRBV28 to TRBJ2-7; 8 bases fit TRBD2. Germline V CDR1 and CDR2: MDHEN, SYDVKM. This CDR3 is 15 amino acids long. After removal of 6 bases from V and 5 bases from J, the junction contained 12 bases not matched to a gene. This CDR3 reads CASSTEAGDRNEQYF. The CDR3 DNA sequence: TGTGCCAGCAGCACGGAAGCGGGAGACAGAAACGAGCAGTACTTC. The entire variable domain, with the rest obtained from reference TRBV28 and TRBJ2-7, is as follows: DVKVTQSSRYLVKRTGEKVFLECVQDMDHENMFWYRQDPGLGLRLIYFSYDVKMKEKGDIPEGYSVSREKKERFSLILESASTNQTSMYLCASSTEAGDRNEQYFGPGTRLTVT.

The rearrangement joins TRBV18 to TRBJ1-3, with 7 positions matching TRBD1. Germline CDR1 is KGHSH and CDR2 is LQKENI. Unmatched junction bases numbered 3, after V lost 4 bases and J lost 0 bases. There are 15 residues in the CDR3. CDR3 coding DNA: TGTGCCAGCTCACTACGGGACAGCTCTGGAAACACCATATATTTT. Translating gives CASSLRDSSGNTIYF.

The chain has TRBV7-2 and TRBJ2-7; no clear D gene. Germline V gene lookup returns CDR1 SGHTA and CDR2 FQGNSA. V lost 4 bases and J 5 bases, leaving 6 bases between the germline ends. This CDR3 has 11 residues. DNA for the CDR3: TGTGCCAGCAGCTCCTACGACGAGCAGTACTTC. Residues: CASSSYDEQYF.

CDR3 bases: TGCGCCAGCAGTGAGTCGAGGCGGGCGAGTGGCTACACCTTC. Amino acid sequence: CASSESRRASGYTF. This chain connects TRBV10-2 to TRBJ1-2; D is unclear. The V gene lost 0 bases and the J gene lost 7 bases, with 12 bases spanning the gap. This CDR3 contains 14 residues. Germline assignment: CDR1 WSHSY and CDR2 SAAADI.

DNA of the CDR3: TGTGCCAGCAGTCTCGGGACAGGGGGGAAGCGTACGCAGTATTTT. The encoded protein is CASSLGTGGKRTQYF. The rearrangement joins TRBV27 to TRBJ2-3; TRBD1 agrees at 11 bases. CDR1 MNHEY and CDR2 SMNVEV come from the germline V gene (reference sequence). V trimming: 5 bases; J trimming: 8 bases; junction bases outside the gene matches: 9. CDR3 size: 15 residues.

V and J are TRBV7-6 and TRBJ1-2, with a possible D match to TRBD1 (6 bases). Germline V CDR1 and CDR2: SGHVS, FNYEAQ. V was shortened by 1 base and J by 1 base, with 10 bases between the two germline ends. The CDR3 extends over 15 amino acids. This chain's CDR3 is CASSLEADSNYGYTF. CDR3 in DNA: TGTGCCAGCAGCTTAGAGGCGGACAGTAACTATGGCTACACCTTC.

V usage is TRBV2 and J usage is TRBJ2-1, with 7 bases fitting TRBD2. V dropped 7 bases and J dropped 9; count of bases not matched to a gene: 15. The CDR3 consists of 15 residues. CDR1 and CDR2 from the germline V gene are SNHLY and FYNNEI. CDR3 region: CASTMGGTHGSEQFF. DNA for the CDR3: TGTGCCAGCACGATGGGGGGGACCCACGGCTCTGAGCAGTTCTTC.

The chain links TRBV6-6 to TRBJ2-2, with 9 nucleotides matching TRBD1. The CDR3 covers 14 residues. The J segment lost 4 bases and the V segment lost 6 bases, leaving 3 bases of the junction unmatched. Germline values: CDR1 MNHNY, CDR2 SVGAGI (reference sequence). CDR3: CASRRDRATGELFF. The CDR3 DNA reads as TGTGCCAGCAGAAGGGACAGGGCCACCGGGGAGCTGTTTTTT.

This chain links TRBV15 with TRBJ2-1, with 9 bases lining up with TRBD1. Germline CDR1 reads LNHNV; CDR2 reads YYDKDF (reference sequence). This CDR3 has 19 residues. The V gene end was trimmed by 3 bases and the J gene end by 9 bases; junction bases not matched to a gene: 21. The CDR3 region has the DNA TGTGCCACCAGCAGCGGGACAGGGTTTAGTTCGCTGGGGGGCTTTGAGCAGTTCTTC. Its protein is CATSSGTGFSSLGGFEQFF.

V and J are TRBV25-1 and TRBJ1-2; TRBD1 aligns across 9 bases. Germline trimming cut 8 bases from V and 2 bases from J; bases unmatched to any gene: 0. The V gene's germline CDR1 is MGHDK and CDR2 SYGVNS. This CDR3 contains 12 residues. The CDR3 is CASGQGNYGYTF. CDR3 DNA: TGTGCCAGCGGACAGGGGAACTATGGCTACACCTTC.